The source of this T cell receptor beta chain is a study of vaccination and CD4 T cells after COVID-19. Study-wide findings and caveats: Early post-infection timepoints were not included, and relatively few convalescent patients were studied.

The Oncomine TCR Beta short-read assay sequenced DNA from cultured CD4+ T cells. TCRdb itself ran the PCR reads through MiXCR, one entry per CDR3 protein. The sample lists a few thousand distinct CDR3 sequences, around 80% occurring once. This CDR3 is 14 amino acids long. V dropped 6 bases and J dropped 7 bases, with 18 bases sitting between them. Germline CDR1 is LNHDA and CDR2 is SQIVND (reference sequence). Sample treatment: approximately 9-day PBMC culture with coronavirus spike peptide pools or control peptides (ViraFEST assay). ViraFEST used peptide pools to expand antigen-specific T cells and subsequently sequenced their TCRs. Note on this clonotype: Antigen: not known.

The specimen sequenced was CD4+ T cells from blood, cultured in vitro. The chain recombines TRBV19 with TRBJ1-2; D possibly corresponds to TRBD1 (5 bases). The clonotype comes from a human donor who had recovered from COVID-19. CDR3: CASREGAGSAGYTF. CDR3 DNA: TGTGCCAGTAGGGAGGGAGCAGGGAGTGCTGGCTACACCTTC.